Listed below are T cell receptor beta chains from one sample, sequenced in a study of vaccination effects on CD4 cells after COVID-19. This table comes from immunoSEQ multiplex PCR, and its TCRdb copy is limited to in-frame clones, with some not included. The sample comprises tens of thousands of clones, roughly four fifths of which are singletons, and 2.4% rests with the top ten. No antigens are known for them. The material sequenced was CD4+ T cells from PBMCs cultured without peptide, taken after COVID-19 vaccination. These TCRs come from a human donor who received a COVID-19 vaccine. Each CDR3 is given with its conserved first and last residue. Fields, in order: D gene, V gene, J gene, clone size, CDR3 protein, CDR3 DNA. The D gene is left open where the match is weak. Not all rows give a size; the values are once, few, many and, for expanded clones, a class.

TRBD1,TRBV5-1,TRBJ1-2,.,CASSFRDSGTGYTF,TGCGCCAGCAGCTTTCGGGACAGCGGCACTGGCTACACCTTC
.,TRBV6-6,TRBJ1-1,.,CASLNRREGGAFF,TGTGCCAGCCTTAACCGCAGGGAGGGGGGAGCTTTCTTT
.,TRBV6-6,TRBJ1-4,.,CASTDEVREKLFF,TGTGCCAGCACGGACGAGGTTAGGGAAAAACTGTTTTTT
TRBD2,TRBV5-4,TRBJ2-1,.,CASSLGGGRYNEQFF,TGTGCCAGCAGCTTGGGCGGGGGGCGATACAATGAGCAGTTCTTC
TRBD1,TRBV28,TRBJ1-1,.,CATLDRRAFF,TGTGCCACATTGGACAGGCGGGCTTTCTTT
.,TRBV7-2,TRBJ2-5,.,CASSLVPGVGPETQYF,TGTGCCAGCAGCTTAGTTCCGGGAGTGGGGCCAGAGACCCAGTACTTC
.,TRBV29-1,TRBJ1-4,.,CSVEAAWGEKLFF,TGCAGCGTTGAAGCAGCATGGGGAGAAAAACTGTTTTTT
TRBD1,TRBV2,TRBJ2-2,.,CASSGTGGLGELFF,TGTGCCAGCAGCGGGACAGGGGGCCTCGGGGAGCTGTTTTTT
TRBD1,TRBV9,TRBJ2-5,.,CASSPRTGLLETQYF,TGTGCCAGCAGCCCACGGACAGGCTTGTTGGAGACCCAGTACTTC
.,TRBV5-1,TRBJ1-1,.,CASSLESASEAFF,TGCGCCAGCAGCTTGGAGTCGGCTTCTGAAGCTTTCTTT
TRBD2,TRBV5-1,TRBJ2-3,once,CASNKGTSGGADTQYF,TGCGCCAGCAACAAAGGGACTAGCGGGGGGGCGGATACGCAGTATTTT
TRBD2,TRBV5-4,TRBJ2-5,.,CASSLAGGGQETQYF,TGTGCCAGCAGCTTGGCGGGGGGGGGCCAGGAGACCCAGTACTTC
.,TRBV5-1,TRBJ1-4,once,CASSLDTAGEKLFF,TGCGCCAGCAGCTTGGACACGGCGGGCGAAAAACTGTTTTTT
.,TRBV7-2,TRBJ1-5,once,CASSFRGYQPQHF,TGTGCCAGCAGCTTTCGGGGGTATCAGCCCCAGCATTTT
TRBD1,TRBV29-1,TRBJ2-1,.,CSVDRTGTWNEQFF,TGCAGCGTTGATCGGACAGGGACTTGGAATGAGCAGTTCTTC
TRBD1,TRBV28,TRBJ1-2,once,CASRRTGTGGAHGYTF,TGTGCCAGCAGACGAACCGGGACAGGGGGCGCCCATGGCTACACCTTC
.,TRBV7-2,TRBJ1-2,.,CASSLVMGLDYGYTF,TGTGCCAGCAGCTTAGTAATGGGACTCGACTATGGCTACACCTTC
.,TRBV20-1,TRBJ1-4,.,CSARVGEKLFF,TGCAGTGCTAGAGTCGGTGAAAAACTGTTTTTT
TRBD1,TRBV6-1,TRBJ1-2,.,CASSEQGVGYGYTF,TGTGCCAGCAGTGAACAGGGGGTAGGATATGGCTACACCTTC
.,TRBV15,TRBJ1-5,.,CATSRDQGSQPQHF,TGTGCCACCAGCAGAGATCAAGGGTCTCAGCCCCAGCATTTT
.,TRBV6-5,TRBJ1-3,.,CASSSTGIGNTIYF,TGTGCCAGCAGTTCCACAGGGATTGGAAACACCATATATTTT
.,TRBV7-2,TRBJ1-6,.,CASNNNSPLHF,TGTGCCAGCAACAATAATTCACCCCTCCACTTT
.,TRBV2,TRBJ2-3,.,CASSDLSSIDTQYF,TGTGCCAGCAGTGACCTTTCTAGCATAGATACGCAGTATTTT
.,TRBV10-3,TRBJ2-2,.,CAISDFPNTGELFF,TGTGCCATCAGTGATTTCCCGAACACCGGGGAGCTGTTTTTT
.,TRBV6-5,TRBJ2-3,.,CASSLNTDTQYF,TGTGCCAGCAGCCTTAACACAGATACGCAGTATTTT
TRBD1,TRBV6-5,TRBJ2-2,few,CASSYKQGATGELFF,TGTGCCAGCAGTTACAAACAGGGGGCCACCGGGGAGCTGTTTTTT
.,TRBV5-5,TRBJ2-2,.,CASSRQAGFQTGELFF,TGTGCCAGCAGCCGTCAGGCAGGGTTTCAGACCGGGGAGCTGTTTTTT
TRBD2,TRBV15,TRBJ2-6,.,CATIPGRGLLSSGANVLTF,TGTGCCACCATTCCTGGGAGGGGTCTACTAAGCTCTGGGGCCAACGTCCTGACTTTC
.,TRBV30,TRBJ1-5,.,CAWSGSTSGQPQHF,TGTGCCTGGAGTGGGTCTACATCGGGTCAGCCCCAGCATTTT
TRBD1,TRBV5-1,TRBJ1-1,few,CASSLGDRKIGAFF,TGCGCCAGCAGCTTGGGGGACAGGAAGATAGGGGCTTTCTTT
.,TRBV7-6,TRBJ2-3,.,CASSLVGLATDTQYF,TGTGCCAGCAGCTTAGTCGGTCTAGCCACAGATACGCAGTATTTT
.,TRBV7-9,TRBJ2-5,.,CASSLAGEKTQYF,TGTGCCAGCAGCTTAGCGGGGGAGAAGACCCAGTACTTC
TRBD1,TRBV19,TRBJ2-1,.,CASSIGTGSYNEQFF,TGTGCCAGTAGTATAGGGACAGGCTCCTACAATGAGCAGTTCTTC
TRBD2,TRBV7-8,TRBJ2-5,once,CASSLVFSGGGETQYF,TGTGCCAGCAGCTTAGTTTTTAGCGGGGGAGGGGAGACCCAGTACTTC
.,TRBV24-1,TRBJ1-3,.,CATSDLQVKGGTACGNTIYF,TGTGCCACCAGTGATTTGCAAGTGAAGGGGGGTACGGCGTGCGGAAACACCATATATTTT
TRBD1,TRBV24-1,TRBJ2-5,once,CATSDWTRDRDGQETQYF,TGTGCCACCAGTGATTGGACCCGGGACAGGGATGGTCAAGAGACCCAGTACTTC